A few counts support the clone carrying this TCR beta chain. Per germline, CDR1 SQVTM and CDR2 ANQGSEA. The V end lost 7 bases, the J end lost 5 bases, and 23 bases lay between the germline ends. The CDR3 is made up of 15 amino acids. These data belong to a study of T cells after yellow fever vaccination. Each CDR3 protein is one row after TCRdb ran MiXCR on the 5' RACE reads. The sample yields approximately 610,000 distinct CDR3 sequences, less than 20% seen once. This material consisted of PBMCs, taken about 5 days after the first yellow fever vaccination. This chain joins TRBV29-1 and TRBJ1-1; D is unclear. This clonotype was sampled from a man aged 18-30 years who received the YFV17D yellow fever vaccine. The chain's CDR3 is CSAEDLLGILTEAFF. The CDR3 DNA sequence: TGCAGCGCCGAGGATCTTTTAGGTATTTTGACTGAAGCTTTCTTT. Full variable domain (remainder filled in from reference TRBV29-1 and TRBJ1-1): SAVISQKPSRDICQRGTSLTIQCQVDSQVTMMFWYRQQPGQSLTLIATANQGSEATYESGFVIDKFPISRPNLTFSTLTVSNMSPEDSSIYLCSAEDLLGILTEAFFGQGTRLTVV.